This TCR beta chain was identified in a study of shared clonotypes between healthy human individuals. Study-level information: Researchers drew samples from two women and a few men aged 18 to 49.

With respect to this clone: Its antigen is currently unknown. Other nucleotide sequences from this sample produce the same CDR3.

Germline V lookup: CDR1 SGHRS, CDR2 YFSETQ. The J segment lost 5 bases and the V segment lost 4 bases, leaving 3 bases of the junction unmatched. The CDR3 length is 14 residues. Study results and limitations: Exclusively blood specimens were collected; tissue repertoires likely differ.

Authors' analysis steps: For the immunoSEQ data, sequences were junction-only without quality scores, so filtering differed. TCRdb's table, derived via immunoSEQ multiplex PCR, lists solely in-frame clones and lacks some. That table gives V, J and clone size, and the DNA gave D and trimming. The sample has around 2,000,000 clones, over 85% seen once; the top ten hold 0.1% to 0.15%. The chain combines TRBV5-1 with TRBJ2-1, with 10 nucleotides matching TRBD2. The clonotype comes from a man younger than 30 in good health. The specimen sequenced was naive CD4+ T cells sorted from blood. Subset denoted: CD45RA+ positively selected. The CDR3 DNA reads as TGCGCCAGCAGCCCCGGACTAGCGGACAATGAGCAGTTCTTC. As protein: CASSPGLADNEQFF.